This T cell receptor (beta chain) comes out of a study of blood T cell repertoires in COVID-19. Study information: Samples representing acute and convalescent COVID-19 were sourced from the United States, Italy and Spain.

This CDR3 region has 14 residues. Between the trimmed V and J ends, which lost 4 bases and 6 bases, there was a span of 15 bases. The germline gives CDR1 SGHRS, CDR2 YFSETQ. Clones were sequenced by immunoSEQ multiplex PCR, and TCRdb holds only the in-frame ones, with some missing. The sample shows under 130,000 clones, over 75% of them seen only once. V and J are TRBV5-1 and TRBJ2-3, with TRBD2 as a possible D gene (7 bases). The TCR sequence derives from a human donor in a cohort sampled during active or convalescent COVID-19. Sequenced: peripheral blood. The CDR3 DNA sequence: TGCGCCAGCAGCCCTGGACTAGGGGGGGATACGCAGTATTTT. Translating gives CASSPGLGGDTQYF. Filled out from reference TRBV5-1 and TRBJ2-3, the complete variable domain reads KAGVTQTPRYLIKTRGQQVTLSCSPISGHRSVSWYQQTPGQGLQFLFEYFSETQRNKGNFPGRFSGRQFSNSRSEMNVSTLELGDSALYLCASSPGLGGDTQYFGPGTRLTVL.